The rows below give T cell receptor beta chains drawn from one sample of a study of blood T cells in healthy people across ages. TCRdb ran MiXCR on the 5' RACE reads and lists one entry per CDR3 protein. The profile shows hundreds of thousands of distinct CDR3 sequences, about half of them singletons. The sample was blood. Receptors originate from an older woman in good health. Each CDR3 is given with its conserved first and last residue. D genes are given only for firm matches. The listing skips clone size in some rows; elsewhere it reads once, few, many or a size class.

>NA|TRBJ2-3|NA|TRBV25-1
CASSAGGIGTDTQYF
TGTGCCAGCAGTGCCGGGGGCATAGGCACAGATACGCAGTATTTT
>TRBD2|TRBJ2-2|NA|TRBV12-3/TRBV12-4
CASSSSRGSVNTGELFF
TGTGCCAGCAGTTCCTCGCGGGGGAGCGTAAACACCGGGGAGCTGTTTTTT
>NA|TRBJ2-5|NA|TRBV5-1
CASSFDSVQETQYF
TGCGCCAGCAGCTTCGACAGTGTCCAAGAGACCCAGTACTTC
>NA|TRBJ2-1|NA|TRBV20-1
CSARNPYLGNEQFF
TGCAGTGCTAGAAACCCTTATCTGGGAAATGAGCAGTTCTTC
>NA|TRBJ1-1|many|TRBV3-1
CASSPTQLGTTEAFF
TGTGCCAGCAGCCCAACCCAACTGGGGACCACTGAAGCTTTCTTT
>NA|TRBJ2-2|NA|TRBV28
CASTPDRTTAGELFF
TGTGCCAGCACTCCGGACCGGACTACCGCCGGGGAGCTGTTTTTT
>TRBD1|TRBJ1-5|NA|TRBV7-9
CASSSGPGQGDQPQHF
TGTGCCAGCAGCAGTGGACCGGGACAGGGTGATCAGCCCCAGCATTTT
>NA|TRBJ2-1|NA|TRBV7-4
CASNLRGRMVFSEQFF
TGTGCCAGCAACTTACGGGGCAGGATGGTTTTCAGTGAGCAGTTCTTC
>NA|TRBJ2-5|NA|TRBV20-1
CSARHQETQYF
TGCAGTGCTAGACATCAAGAGACCCAGTACTTC
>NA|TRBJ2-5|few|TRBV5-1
CASSLHASLGRETQYF
TGCGCCAGCAGCTTGCATGCGTCCCTCGGGAGAGAGACCCAGTACTTC
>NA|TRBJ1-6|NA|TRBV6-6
CVSRQGSPLHF
TGTGTCAGCAGACAAGGTTCACCCCTCCACTTT
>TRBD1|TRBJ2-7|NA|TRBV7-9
CASSFIVGDRGSYEQYF
TGTGCCAGCAGCTTTATCGTAGGGGACAGGGGCTCCTACGAGCAGTACTTC
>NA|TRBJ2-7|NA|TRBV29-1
CSGSLTYEQYF
TGCAGCGGGAGTCTTACCTACGAGCAGTACTTC
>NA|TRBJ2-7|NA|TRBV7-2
CAGSSAVEQYF
TGTGCCGGCAGCTCCGCAGTCGAGCAGTACTTC
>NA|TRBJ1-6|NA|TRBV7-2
CASGGRNSPLHF
TGTGCTAGCGGGGGTAGAAATTCACCCCTCCACTTT
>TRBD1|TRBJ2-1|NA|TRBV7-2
CASSWDRVNNEQFF
TGTGCCAGCAGCTGGGACAGGGTAAATAATGAGCAGTTCTTC
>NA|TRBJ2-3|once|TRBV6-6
CASSITRQALADTQYF
TGTGCCAGCAGTATCACCCGACAGGCCTTGGCCGATACGCAGTATTTT
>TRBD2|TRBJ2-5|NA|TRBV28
CASTIGLAGGKETQYF
TGTGCCAGCACCATCGGACTAGCGGGAGGGAAAGAGACCCAGTACTTC
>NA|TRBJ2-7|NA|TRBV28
CASSFSWVTTSSYEQYF
TGTGCCAGCAGTTTTAGTTGGGTAACAACGAGCTCCTACGAGCAGTACTTC
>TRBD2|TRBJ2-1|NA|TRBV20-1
CSALELAGGYNEQFF
TGCAGTGCGCTGGAACTAGCGGGAGGCTACAATGAGCAGTTCTTC
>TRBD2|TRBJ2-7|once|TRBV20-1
CSARDLLLAGGPNEQYF
TGCAGTGCTAGAGACCTTTTACTAGCGGGAGGGCCGAATGAGCAGTACTTC
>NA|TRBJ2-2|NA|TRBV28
CASSPRWAGELFF
TGTGCCAGCAGTCCCCGTTGGGCCGGGGAGCTGTTTTTC
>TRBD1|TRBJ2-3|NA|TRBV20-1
CSARDPWTGGGDTQYF
TGCAGTGCTAGAGATCCATGGACAGGGGGCGGAGATACGCAGTATTTT
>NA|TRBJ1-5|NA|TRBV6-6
CASSYKGTGNQPQHF
TGTGCCAGCAGTTACAAAGGGACGGGCAATCAGCCCCAGCATTTT
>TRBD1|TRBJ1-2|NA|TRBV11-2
CASSPDRVLRYGYTF
TGTGCCAGCAGCCCCGACAGGGTTCTCCGCTATGGCTACACCTTC
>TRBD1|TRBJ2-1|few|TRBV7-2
CASSFLGTGFNEQFF
TGTGCCAGCAGCTTCCTCGGGACAGGGTTCAATGAGCAGTTCTTC
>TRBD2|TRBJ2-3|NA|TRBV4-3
CASSQDWTSGISDTQYF
TGCGCCAGCAGCCAAGATTGGACTAGCGGGATATCGGATACGCAGTATTTT
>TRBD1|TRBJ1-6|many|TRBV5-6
CASSYWTGLGSPLHF
TGTGCCAGCAGCTACTGGACAGGCCTCGGGTCACCCCTCCACTTT
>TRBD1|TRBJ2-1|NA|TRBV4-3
CASSRAGTGFGEQFF
TGCGCCAGCAGCCGGGCCGGGACAGGGTTCGGAGAGCAGTTCTTC
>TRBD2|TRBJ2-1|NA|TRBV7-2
CASSRSGGSSYEQFF
TGTGCCAGCAGCCGCTCCGGGGGGAGCTCCTACGAGCAGTTCTTC
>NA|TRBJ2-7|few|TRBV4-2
CASSQEGATPYEQYF
TGTGCCAGCAGCCAAGAAGGGGCCACCCCCTACGAGCAGTACTTC
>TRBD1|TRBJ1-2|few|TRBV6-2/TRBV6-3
CASSYGGQGNYGYTF
TGTGCCAGCAGTTACGGCGGACAGGGGAACTATGGCTACACCTTC
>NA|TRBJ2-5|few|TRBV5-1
CASSLAWVGETQYF
TGCGCCAGCAGCTTGGCCTGGGTTGGAGAGACCCAGTACTTC